The 27 T cell receptor beta chains listed next were all sequenced from one sample in a study of beta chain features in type 1 diabetes. Study-wide points: There was a moderate but significant shortening of TCRB CDR3s in all four CD4+ subsets of Type 1 diabetes patients.

Reverse transcribing all isolated RNA meant expressed TCRB transcripts were sequenced. The table came from immunoSEQ multiplex PCR; TCRdb's copy has only in-frame clones and leaves some out. The sample consists of about 53,000 clones, roughly 63% of them appearing once. These TCRs are of unknown antigen specificity. Sequencing was carried out using stem cell memory CD4+ T cells from blood. The receptors come from a woman aged 25 to 39 with type 1 diabetes.

CDR3 DNA sequence: TGTGCCAGCAGTTTCGTCGGGAGATCCTCCTACGAGCAGTACTTC. Translation: CASSFVGRSSYEQYF. The chain uses TRBV28 and TRBJ2-7; D perhaps matches TRBD2 (6 bases). Germline lookup yields CDR1 MDHEN and CDR2 SYDVKM. V lost 3 bases and J lost 0, with 12 bases in between. The CDR3 has 15 residues.

This sequence joins TRBV19 and TRBJ2-7, with a weak D call TRBD2 (6 bases). This CDR3 region has 13 residues. V lost 3 bases and J 7 bases, leaving 13 bases between the germline ends. Germline V gene data show CDR1 as LNHDA and CDR2 as SQIVND (reference sequence). The CDR3 spells CASSMLLAREQYF. The CDR3 coding sequence is TGTGCCAGTAGTATGTTACTAGCTCGGGAGCAGTACTTC.

V usage is TRBV2 and J usage is TRBJ1-1; unclear D gene. Germline CDR1 and CDR2: SNHLY and FYNNEI. CDR3 length: 14 amino acids. The V end lost 3 bases, the J end lost 1 base, and 9 bases lay between the germline ends. CDR3 bases: TGTGCCAGCAGTGATCTGGGCCCGAACACTGAAGCTTTCTTT. As protein: CASSDLGPNTEAFF.

This clone came up a few times. The chain joins TRBV29-1 to TRBJ2-3, with D unclear. Per germline, CDR1 SQVTM and CDR2 ANQGSEA. This CDR3 has 13 residues. V lost 3 bases and J lost 2, with 9 bases in between. The CDR3 DNA reads TGCAGCGTTGAGGCTTTTTCCACAGATACGCAGTATTTT. Its protein is CSVEAFSTDTQYF.

This clone was seen only once. The CDR3 DNA reads TGTGCCAGCAGCCGTAGCGGGGTCTACAATGAGCAGTTCTTC. Protein sequence: CASSRSGVYNEQFF. The chain links TRBV14 to TRBJ2-1, with TRBD2 matching 8 bases. Germline V gives CDR1 SGHDN, CDR2 FVKESK. The CDR3 runs to 14 residues. V was pared by 4 bases and J by 3 bases, with 2 bases of the junction left unmatched.

This clone was detected a few times. This chain uses TRBV15 with TRBJ2-1, with D hard to call. The germline V gene has CDR1 LNHNV and CDR2 YYDKDF (reference sequence). V was pared by 4 bases and J by 4 bases, with 8 bases between. The CDR3 is made up of 13 amino acids. The CDR3 nucleotides are TGTGCCACCAGCACCCCGGTTTACAATGAGCAGTTCTTC. Its translation: CATSTPVYNEQFF.

This clone was seen more than once but under ten times. This chain joins TRBV7-9 and TRBJ2-7, with a weak D call TRBD2 (6 bases). This CDR3 spans 11 amino acids. CDR1 is SEHNR and CDR2 is FQNEAQ in the germline V gene (reference sequence). The V gene lost 5 bases and the J gene lost 6 bases, with 8 bases spanning the gap. DNA of the CDR3: TGTGCCAGCAGCACTAGCTCCGAGCAGTACTTC. It specifies CASSTSSEQYF.

This clone has a handful of counts. The chain joins TRBV2 to TRBJ2-1, with TRBD2 as a possible D gene (5 bases). The ends were cut back, 7 bases at V and 4 bases at J, with 11 bases in the middle. The CDR3 has 13 residues. Germline CDR1 and CDR2: SNHLY and FYNNEI. The CDR3 DNA sequence: TGTGCCAGCACCCCGGGATCTTACAATGAGCAGTTCTTC. Encoded protein: CASTPGSYNEQFF. Full variable domain (missing parts from reference TRBV2 and TRBJ2-1): EPEVTQTPSHQVTQMGQEVILRCVPISNHLYFYWYRQILGQKVEFLVSFYNNEISEKSEIFDDQFSVERPDGSNFTLKIRSTKLEDSAMYFCASTPGSYNEQFFGPGTRLTVL.

This clone appeared once. The gene calls are TRBV18 and TRBJ2-7, with 13 bases fitting TRBD2. Per germline, CDR1 KGHSH and CDR2 LQKENI. The CDR3 runs to 16 residues. Germline trimming cut 3 bases from V and 2 bases from J; bases unmatched to any gene: 4. The CDR3 DNA reads TGTGCCAGCTCACCGGGACTAGCGGGAACCACCTACGAGCAGTACTTC. This codes for CASSPGLAGTTYEQYF.

The gene calls are TRBV6-5 and TRBJ1-2; 8 bases agree with TRBD1. J gave up 8 bases and V 2 bases, and 7 bases lay outside the gene matches. Germline V gene lookup returns CDR1 MNHEY and CDR2 SVGAGI. This CDR3 is built from 14 residues. The CDR3 loop reads CASSYQTDRGGYTF. The CDR3 nucleotides are TGTGCCAGCAGTTACCAAACTGACAGGGGAGGCTACACCTTC.

The chain couples TRBV11-2 to TRBJ2-7, with 8 bases lining up with TRBD1. Trimming at V came to 2 bases and at J to 3 bases, leaving 6 bases not matched to a gene. The CDR3 totals 15 residues. Germline V CDR1 and CDR2: SGHAT, FQNNGV. The CDR3 DNA sequence: TGTGCCAGCAGCTTATCGCCAGACAGGGGCTACGAGCAGTACTTC. It encodes CASSLSPDRGYEQYF. Filled out from reference TRBV11-2 and TRBJ2-7, the complete variable domain reads EAGVAQSPRYKIIEKRQSVAFWCNPISGHATLYWYQQILGQGPKLLIQFQNNGVVDDSQLPKDRFSAERLKGVDSTLKIQPAKLEDSAVYLCASSLSPDRGYEQYFGPGTRLTVT.

The CDR3 sequence is CASSFDRTNTEAFF. The CDR3, as DNA: TGTGCCAGCAGTTTCGACAGGACGAACACTGAAGCTTTCTTT. The chain is built from TRBV6-5 and TRBJ1-1, with D possibly TRBD1 on 6 matching bases. CDR3 size: 14 residues. The germline V gene encodes CDR1 MNHEY and CDR2 SVGAGI. V shed 4 bases and J shed 1 base, with 10 bases lying between them.

The chain is built from TRBV5-1 and TRBJ1-5; 9 bases agree with TRBD1. The V and J ends lost 0 bases and 6 bases, in that order; junction bases with no gene match: 7. The CDR3 runs 16 residues. The germline CDR1 and CDR2 sequences are SGHRS and YFSETQ. The CDR3 bases are TGCGCCAGCAGCTTGGTCCCGGGACAGGGATTTCAGCCCCAGCATTTT. This gives the protein CASSLVPGQGFQPQHF.

This chain connects TRBV10-1 to TRBJ2-1; 11 bases line up with TRBD2. Germline lookup yields CDR1 WNHNN and CDR2 SYGVQD (reference sequence). The CDR3 loop spans 15 amino acids. Unmatched junction bases numbered 7, after V lost 3 bases and J lost 9 bases. CDR3 sequence reads: CASSELAGVSGEQFF. The DNA for the CDR3 is TGCGCCAGCAGTGAACTAGCGGGAGTCTCTGGTGAGCAGTTCTTC.

The genes are TRBV28 and TRBJ1-1; 8 nucleotides match TRBD1. The CDR3 runs 15 residues. V lost 4 bases and J lost 4; bases outside the gene matches: 8. Germline V gives CDR1 MDHEN, CDR2 SYDVKM. CDR3 sequence reads: CASSSHGQGSTEAFF. The DNA for the CDR3 is TGTGCCAGCAGTTCTCACGGACAGGGAAGCACTGAAGCTTTCTTT.

The rearrangement uses TRBV5-1 and TRBJ2-3, with TRBD2 matching over 7 bases. This CDR3 comprises 15 residues. Germline assignment: CDR1 SGHRS and CDR2 YFSETQ. Unmatched junction bases numbered 3, after V lost 0 bases and J lost 2 bases. In DNA, the CDR3 is TGCGCCAGCAGCTTGGACGGGAGGTACACAGATACGCAGTATTTT. The encoded protein is CASSLDGRYTDTQYF.

The gene calls are TRBV19 and TRBJ2-2; the D gene is possibly TRBD1 (6 bases). Germline CDR1 reads LNHDA; CDR2 reads SQIVND (reference sequence). The CDR3 spans 17 residues. Trimming took 4 bases from V and 0 from J, leaving 15 bases between them. The CDR3 DNA sequence: TGTGCCAGTAGTAAATTCTCCGGGACAACGAACACCGGGGAGCTGTTTTTT. Encoded protein: CASSKFSGTTNTGELFF.

The genes are TRBV15 and TRBJ1-4; D ambiguous. The V end was cut by 5 bases, the J end by 8 bases, with 15 bases between. CDR1 is LNHNV, CDR2 YYDKDF, per germline (reference sequence). CDR3 length: 14 amino acids. Written as DNA, the CDR3 is TGTGCCACCAGCCAAAGAACCGCACGGGAAAAACTGTTTTTT. Residues: CATSQRTAREKLFF.

This clone appeared a single time. The chain employs TRBV18 and TRBJ2-5; perhaps TRBD1 as D (5 bases). The CDR3 spans 15 residues. Germline values: CDR1 KGHSH, CDR2 LQKENI. The V end was cut by 1 base, the J end by 2 bases, with 11 bases between. This CDR3 is CASSPQGLLQETQYF. DNA of the CDR3: TGTGCCAGCTCACCACAGGGGCTACTACAAGAGACCCAGTACTTC.

This clone was seen once. The chain links TRBV28 to TRBJ1-2, with 10 positions matching TRBD1. The CDR3 has 17 amino acids. Trimming took 4 bases from V and 4 from J; bases not matched to a gene: 12. CDR1 and CDR2 (germline): MDHEN, SYDVKM. This CDR3 reads CASSSGTGVGGSYGYTF. The CDR3 DNA sequence: TGTGCCAGCAGTTCCGGGACAGGGGTCGGAGGTAGCTATGGCTACACCTTC.

The J gene is TRBJ2-1, the V gene TRBV7-9; the D gene is possibly TRBD1 (5 bases). The germline CDR1 and CDR2 sequences are SEHNR and FQNEAQ (reference sequence). The CDR3 extends over 16 amino acids. The ends were cut back, 0 bases at V and 1 base at J, with 10 bases in the middle. The CDR3 DNA reads TGTGCCAGCAGCTTAGCTAGGGGTGGATCCTACAATGAGCAGTTCTTC. Translating gives CASSLARGGSYNEQFF.

This chain connects TRBV29-1 to TRBJ1-1, with 7 bases aligning to TRBD1. From germline, CDR1 is SQVTM and CDR2 ANQGSEA. This CDR3 has 12 residues. J was trimmed by 4 bases and V by 7 bases; bases with no gene match: 6. The CDR3 DNA is TGCAGCGCTCGACAGGGTTCCACTGAAGCTTTCTTT. Residues: CSARQGSTEAFF.

The rearrangement uses TRBV4-1 and TRBJ1-5; D call uncertain. Germline V lookup: CDR1 MGHRA, CDR2 YSYEKL. CDR3 length: 16 amino acids. Trimming stripped 1 base from V and 2 bases from J, with 12 bases between. The chain's CDR3 is CASSQGGGFRNQPQHF. CDR3 DNA sequence: TGCGCCAGCAGCCAAGGAGGAGGATTCCGCAATCAGCCCCAGCATTTT.

Only one count was recorded for this clone. The chain carries TRBV5-1 and TRBJ2-2; perhaps TRBD2 as D (5 bases). The CDR3 is 15 residues long. The germline CDR1 and CDR2 sequences are SGHRS and YFSETQ. Trimming left V 0 bases short and J 5 bases short, with 11 bases between. The CDR3 spells CASSLVERGTGELFF. Here the CDR3 DNA reads TGCGCCAGCAGCTTGGTGGAACGCGGGACCGGGGAGCTGTTTTTT.

This clone has a handful of counts. The rearrangement links TRBV7-9 to TRBJ2-7; 7 bases are a match to TRBD1. Germline trimming cut 6 bases from V and 4 bases from J; bases unmatched to any gene: 12. The CDR3 is made up of 15 amino acids. Germline CDR1 and CDR2: SEHNR and FQNEAQ (reference sequence). CDR3 sequence reads: CASSPPQGNPYEQYF. DNA of the CDR3: TGTGCCAGCAGTCCACCACAGGGGAATCCGTACGAGCAGTACTTC.

This clone was seen more than once but under ten times. The chain recombines TRBV4-1 with TRBJ2-5; 9 positions agree with TRBD1. The J call may be incorrect, as the DNA end agrees better with TRBJ2-7. In germline, CDR1 is MGHRA, CDR2 YSYEKL. The CDR3 extends over 16 amino acids. CDR3 amino acids: CASSVNPGQGTYEQYF. In DNA form, the CDR3 reads TGCGCCAGCAGCGTAAACCCGGGACAGGGCACCTACGAGCAGTACTTC.

The chain employs TRBV9 and TRBJ2-1; TRBD2 matches 11 bases. This CDR3 contains 15 residues. The V segment lost 4 bases and the J segment 4 bases; nucleotides outside the gene matches: 4. Germline CDR1 is SGDLS and CDR2 is YYNGEE. The CDR3 loop reads CASSPRTSGYNEQFF. CDR3 DNA sequence: TGTGCCAGCAGCCCTCGGACTAGCGGGTACAATGAGCAGTTCTTC.